This T cell receptor beta chain is from a study of cytomegalovirus exposure and HLA in healthy donors. Study context: A previous analysis identified approximately 110 million unique TCR beta sequences derived from approximately 190 million T cells. Around 77 million unique TCRs from HLA-typed donors made up an early data release.

Study-level findings and limits: Near-uniform donor sequencing depth was presumed by presence/absence analyses. CMV serostatus was the only recorded immune exposure for donors.

The primer mix had 60 Vbeta and 13 Jbeta primers. Sequencing was performed with immunoSEQ multiplex PCR; in TCRdb, only in-frame clones are kept and a portion is missing. The sample has 150,000 or so clones, 70% to 80% seen once. The CDR3 totals 14 residues. Germline-derived CDR1 and CDR2 are SGHRS and YFSETQ. V was cut by 3 bases and J by 5 bases, with 14 bases left in between. Points on this clone: Its antigen is as yet unknown.

The sample taken for sequencing was PBMCs. The source of this sequence is a woman aged 40 to 55 in good health and CMV-seronegative. The V and J genes are TRBV5-1 and TRBJ2-5; perhaps TRBD2 as D (5 bases). CDR3 in DNA: TGCGCCAGCAGCTATAGGACTCGAGGGGAGACCCAGTACTTC. Residues: CASSYRTRGETQYF.